This T cell receptor (beta chain) was documented in a study of blood T cell repertoires in COVID-19. Whole-study context: The origin of the acute and convalescent COVID-19 samples was the United States, Italy and Spain. Nucleic acid was either cDNA or gDNA, and it came from T cells, B-cell-depleted T cells, or PBMCs.

As originally analysed: Amplification of reference gene primers provided the estimated nucleated cell counts. Repertoires were generated with immunoSEQ multiplex PCR, while TCRdb's copy carries only in-frame clones and drops some. The V and J calls and clone size are taken from that table; D and trimming were inferred from the DNA. The sample lists approximately 170,000 clones, about 85% occurring once. The V gene's germline CDR1 is MNHNS and CDR2 SASEGT. Trimming shortened V by 3 bases and J by 5 bases, and 20 bases separated the two germline ends. CDR3 length equals 16 residues. Sequencing was carried out using peripheral blood. The J gene is TRBJ2-7, the V gene TRBV6-1, with a possible D match to TRBD1 (5 bases). The clonotype was recovered from a man younger than 45 with acute or convalescent COVID-19. The CDR3 DNA is TGTGCCAGCAGTGACGCACGAACGGGCCTAGGGGACGAGCAGTACTTC. Encoded protein: CASSDARTGLGDEQYF.